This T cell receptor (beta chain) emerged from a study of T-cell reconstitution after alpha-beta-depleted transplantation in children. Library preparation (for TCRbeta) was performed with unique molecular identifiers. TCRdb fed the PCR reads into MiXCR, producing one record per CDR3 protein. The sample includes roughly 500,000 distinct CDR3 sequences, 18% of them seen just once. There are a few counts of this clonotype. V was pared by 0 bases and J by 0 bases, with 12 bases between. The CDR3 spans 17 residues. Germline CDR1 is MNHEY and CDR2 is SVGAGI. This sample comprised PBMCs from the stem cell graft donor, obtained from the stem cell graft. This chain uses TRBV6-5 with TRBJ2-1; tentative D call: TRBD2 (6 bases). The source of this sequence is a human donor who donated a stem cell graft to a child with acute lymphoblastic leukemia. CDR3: CASSYSLPGSSYNEQFF. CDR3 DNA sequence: TGTGCCAGCAGTTACTCGTTGCCCGGGAGCTCCTACAATGAGCAGTTCTTC.